Listed here is a single T cell receptor (beta chain). The data stem from a study of patients and donors after allogeneic stem cell transplantation. The CDR3 length is 17 residues. V lost 0 bases, J lost 9 bases, and 10 bases stayed unmatched. CDR1 and CDR2 (germline): SGHVS, FQNEAQ. Using its own MiXCR run on the RT-PCR reads, TCRdb lists one record per CDR3 protein. The data show about a million distinct CDR3 sequences, about a sixth seen once. The rearrangement joins TRBV7-8 to TRBJ2-3, with 12 positions matching TRBD2. The TCR originated in a human donor who was either an allogeneic HSCT recipient or a stem cell or donor lymphocyte infusion donor (not recorded which). It is not recorded whose cells these are; they may come from a transplant donor. The sequenced material came from blood, either unsorted or a sorted T cell fraction (not recorded which). CDR3 sequence reads: CASSLAVTSGSKRTQYF. In DNA, the CDR3 is TGTGCCAGCAGCTTAGCGGTGACTAGCGGGAGTAAGAGGACGCAGTATTTT.